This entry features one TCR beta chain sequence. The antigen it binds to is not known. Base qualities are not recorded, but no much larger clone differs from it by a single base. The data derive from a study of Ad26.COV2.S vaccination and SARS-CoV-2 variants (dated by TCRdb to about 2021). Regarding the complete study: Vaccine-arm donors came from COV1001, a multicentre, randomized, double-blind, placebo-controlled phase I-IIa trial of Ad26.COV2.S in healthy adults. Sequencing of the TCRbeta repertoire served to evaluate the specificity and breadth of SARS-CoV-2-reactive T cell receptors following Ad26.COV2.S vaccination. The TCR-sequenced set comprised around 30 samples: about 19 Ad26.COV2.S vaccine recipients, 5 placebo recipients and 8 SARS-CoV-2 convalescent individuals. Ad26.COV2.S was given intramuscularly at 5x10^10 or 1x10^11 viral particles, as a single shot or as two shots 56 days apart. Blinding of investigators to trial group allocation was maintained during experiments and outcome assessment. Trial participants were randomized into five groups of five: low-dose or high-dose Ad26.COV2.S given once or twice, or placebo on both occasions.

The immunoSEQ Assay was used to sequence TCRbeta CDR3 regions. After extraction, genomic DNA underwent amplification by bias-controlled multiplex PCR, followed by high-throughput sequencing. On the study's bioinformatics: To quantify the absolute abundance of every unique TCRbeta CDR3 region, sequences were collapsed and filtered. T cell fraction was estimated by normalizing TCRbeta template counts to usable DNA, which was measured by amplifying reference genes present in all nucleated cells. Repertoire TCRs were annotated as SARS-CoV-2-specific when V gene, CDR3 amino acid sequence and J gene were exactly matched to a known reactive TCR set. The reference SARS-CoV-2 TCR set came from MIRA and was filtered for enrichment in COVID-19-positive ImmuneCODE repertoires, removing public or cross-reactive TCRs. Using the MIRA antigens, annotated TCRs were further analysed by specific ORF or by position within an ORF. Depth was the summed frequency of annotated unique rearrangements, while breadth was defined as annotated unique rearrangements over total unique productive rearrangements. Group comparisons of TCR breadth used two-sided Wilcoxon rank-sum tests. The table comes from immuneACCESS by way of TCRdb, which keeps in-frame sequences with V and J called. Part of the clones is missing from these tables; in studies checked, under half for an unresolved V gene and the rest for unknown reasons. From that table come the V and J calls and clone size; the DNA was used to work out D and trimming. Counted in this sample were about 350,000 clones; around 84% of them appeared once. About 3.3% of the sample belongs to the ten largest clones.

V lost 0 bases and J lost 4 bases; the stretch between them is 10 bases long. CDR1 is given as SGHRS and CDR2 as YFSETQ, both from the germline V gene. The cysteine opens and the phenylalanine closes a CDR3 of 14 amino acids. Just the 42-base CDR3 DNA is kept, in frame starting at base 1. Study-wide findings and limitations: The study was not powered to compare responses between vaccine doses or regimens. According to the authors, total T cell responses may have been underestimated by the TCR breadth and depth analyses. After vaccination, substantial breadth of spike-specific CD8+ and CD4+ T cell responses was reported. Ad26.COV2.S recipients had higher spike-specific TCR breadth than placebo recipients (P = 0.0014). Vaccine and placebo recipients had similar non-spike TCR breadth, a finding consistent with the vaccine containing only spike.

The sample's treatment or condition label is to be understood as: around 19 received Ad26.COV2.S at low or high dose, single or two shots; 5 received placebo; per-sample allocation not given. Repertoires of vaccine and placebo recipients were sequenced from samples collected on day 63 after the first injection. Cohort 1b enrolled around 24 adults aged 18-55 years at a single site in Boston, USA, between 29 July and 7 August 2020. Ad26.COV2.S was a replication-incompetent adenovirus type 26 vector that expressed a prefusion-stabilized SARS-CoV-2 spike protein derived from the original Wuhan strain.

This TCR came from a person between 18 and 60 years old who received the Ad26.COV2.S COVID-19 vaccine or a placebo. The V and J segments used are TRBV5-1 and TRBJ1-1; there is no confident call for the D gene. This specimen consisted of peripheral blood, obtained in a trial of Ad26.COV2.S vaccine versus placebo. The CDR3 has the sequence CASSLEVGSTEAFF. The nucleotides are TGCGCCAGCAGCTTGGAAGTCGGGAGCACTGAAGCTTTCTTT.